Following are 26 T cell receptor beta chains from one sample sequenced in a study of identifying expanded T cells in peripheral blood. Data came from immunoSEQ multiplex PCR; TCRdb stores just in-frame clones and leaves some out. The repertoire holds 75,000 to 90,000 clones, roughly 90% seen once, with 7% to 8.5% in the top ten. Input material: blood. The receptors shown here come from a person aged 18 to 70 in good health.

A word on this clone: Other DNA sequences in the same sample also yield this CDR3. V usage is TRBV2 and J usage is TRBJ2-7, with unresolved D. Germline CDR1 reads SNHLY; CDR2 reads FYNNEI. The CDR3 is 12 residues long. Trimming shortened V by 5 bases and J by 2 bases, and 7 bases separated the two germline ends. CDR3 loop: CASSLTTYEQYF. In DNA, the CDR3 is TGTGCCAGCAGTCTCACTACCTACGAGCAGTACTTC. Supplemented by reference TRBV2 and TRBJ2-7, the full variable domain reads EPEVTQTPSHQVTQMGQEVILRCVPISNHLYFYWYRQILGQKVEFLVSFYNNEISEKSEIFDDQFSVERPDGSNFTLKIRSTKLEDSAMYFCASSLTTYEQYFGPGTRLTVT.

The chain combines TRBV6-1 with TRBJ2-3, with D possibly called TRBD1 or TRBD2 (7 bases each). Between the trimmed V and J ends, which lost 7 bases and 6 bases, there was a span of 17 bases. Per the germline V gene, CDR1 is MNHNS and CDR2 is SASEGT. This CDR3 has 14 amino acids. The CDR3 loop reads CASTGGGGRDTQYF. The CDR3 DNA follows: TGTGCCAGCACCGGGGGAGGGGGCAGGGATACGCAGTATTTT.

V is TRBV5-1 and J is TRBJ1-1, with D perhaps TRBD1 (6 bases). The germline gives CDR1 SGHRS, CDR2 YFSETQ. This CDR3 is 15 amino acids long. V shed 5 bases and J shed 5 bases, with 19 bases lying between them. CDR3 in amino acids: CASSLGGPAFTEAFF. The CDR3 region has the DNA TGCGCCAGCAGTCTTGGGGGCCCGGCTTTTACTGAAGCTTTCTTT.

The CDR3 DNA reads TGTGCCAGCAGCCAAGATAAGGGAATAACCTACAATGAGCAGTTCTTC. Translation: CASSQDKGITYNEQFF. V gene TRBV14 combines with J gene TRBJ2-1; no clear D gene. This CDR3 is built from 16 residues. Germline V CDR1 and CDR2: SGHDN, FVKESK. Trimming pared 0 bases from V and 2 bases from J, leaving 11 bases between.

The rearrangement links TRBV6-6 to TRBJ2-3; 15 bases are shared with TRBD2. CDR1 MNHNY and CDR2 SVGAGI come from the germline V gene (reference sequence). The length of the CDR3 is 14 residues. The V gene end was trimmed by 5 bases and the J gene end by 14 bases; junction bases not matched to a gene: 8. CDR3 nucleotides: TGTGCCAGCAGTCTGGGGACTAGCGGGGGGCCAGTGTATTTT. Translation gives CASSLGTSGGPVYF.

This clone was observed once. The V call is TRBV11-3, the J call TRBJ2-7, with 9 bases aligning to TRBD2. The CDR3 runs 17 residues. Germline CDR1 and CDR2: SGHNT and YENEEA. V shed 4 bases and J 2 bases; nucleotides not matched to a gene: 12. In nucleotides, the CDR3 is TGTGCCAGCAGCTCTCCGGAGGTAGCGGGAGCGCCCTACGAGCAGTACTTC. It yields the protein CASSSPEVAGAPYEQYF.

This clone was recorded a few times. The CDR3 DNA sequence: TGCGCCAGCAGCTACACGGACAGTTCTGAAGCTTTCTTT. Translated, it gives CASSYTDSSEAFF. The genes are TRBV5-1 and TRBJ1-1, with a weak D call TRBD1 (6 bases). From germline, CDR1 is SGHRS and CDR2 YFSETQ. V lost 3 bases and J 6 bases, leaving 12 bases between the germline ends. The CDR3 covers 13 residues.

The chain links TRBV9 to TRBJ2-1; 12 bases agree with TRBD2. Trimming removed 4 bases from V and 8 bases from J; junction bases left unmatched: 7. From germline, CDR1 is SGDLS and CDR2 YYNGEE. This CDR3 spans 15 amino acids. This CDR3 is CASSTRLAGVYEQFF. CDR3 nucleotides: TGTGCCAGCAGCACCCGACTAGCGGGAGTCTATGAGCAGTTCTTC.

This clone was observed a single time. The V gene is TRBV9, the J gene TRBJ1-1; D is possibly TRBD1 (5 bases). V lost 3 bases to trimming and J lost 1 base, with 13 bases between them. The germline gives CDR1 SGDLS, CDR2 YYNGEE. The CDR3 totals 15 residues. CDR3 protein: CASSAGGAQNTEAFF. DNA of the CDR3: TGTGCCAGCAGCGCGGGCGGGGCCCAGAACACTGAAGCTTTCTTT.

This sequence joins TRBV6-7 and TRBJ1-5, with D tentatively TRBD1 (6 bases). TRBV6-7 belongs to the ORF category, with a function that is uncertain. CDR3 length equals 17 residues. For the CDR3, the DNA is TGTTCATTTGCCATACAGGGCCTTAGATATAGCAATCAGCCCCAGCATTTT. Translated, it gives CSFAIQGLRYSNQPQHF.

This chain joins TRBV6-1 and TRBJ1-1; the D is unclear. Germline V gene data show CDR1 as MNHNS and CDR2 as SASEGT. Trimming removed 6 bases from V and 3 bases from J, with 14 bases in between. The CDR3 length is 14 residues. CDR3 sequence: CASRARLDHTEAFF. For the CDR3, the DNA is TGTGCCAGCAGAGCCCGTCTTGACCACACTGAAGCTTTCTTT.

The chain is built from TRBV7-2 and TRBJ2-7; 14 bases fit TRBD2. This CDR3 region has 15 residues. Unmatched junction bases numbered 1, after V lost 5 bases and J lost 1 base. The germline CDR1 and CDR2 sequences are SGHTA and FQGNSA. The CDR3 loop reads CASSGTSGSSYEQYF. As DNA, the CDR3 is TGTGCCAGCAGCGGGACTAGCGGGAGTTCCTACGAGCAGTACTTC.

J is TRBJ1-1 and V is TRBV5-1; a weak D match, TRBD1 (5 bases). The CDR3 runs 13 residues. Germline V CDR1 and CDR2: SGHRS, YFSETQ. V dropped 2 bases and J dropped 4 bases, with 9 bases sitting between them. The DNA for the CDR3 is TGCGCCAGCAGCTTTCAGGGACCCACTGAAGCTTTCTTT. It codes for CASSFQGPTEAFF.

Here the CDR3 DNA reads TGTGCCAGCAGCGTGGGCTCCTATAATTCACCCCTCCACTTT. Protein: CASSVGSYNSPLHF. This chain links TRBV21-1 with TRBJ1-6. TRBV21-1 is a recognized pseudogene. The CDR3 spans 14 residues.

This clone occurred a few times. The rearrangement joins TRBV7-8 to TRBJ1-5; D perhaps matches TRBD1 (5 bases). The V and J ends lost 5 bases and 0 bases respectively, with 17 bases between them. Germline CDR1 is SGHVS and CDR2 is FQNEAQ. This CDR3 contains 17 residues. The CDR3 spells CASSRIGDSDSNQPQHF. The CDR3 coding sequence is TGTGCCAGCAGCCGGATAGGCGACAGCGATAGCAATCAGCCCCAGCATTTT.

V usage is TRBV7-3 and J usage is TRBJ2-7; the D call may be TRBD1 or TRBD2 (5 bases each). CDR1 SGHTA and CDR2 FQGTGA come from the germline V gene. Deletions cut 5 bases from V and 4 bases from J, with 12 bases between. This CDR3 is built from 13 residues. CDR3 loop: CASSPDSGYEQYF. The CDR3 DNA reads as TGTGCCAGCAGCCCGGACTCAGGGTACGAGCAGTACTTC.

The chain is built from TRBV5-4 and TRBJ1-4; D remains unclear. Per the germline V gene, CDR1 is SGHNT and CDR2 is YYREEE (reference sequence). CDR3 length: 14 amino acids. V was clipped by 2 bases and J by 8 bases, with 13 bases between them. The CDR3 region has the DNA TGTGCCAGCAGCTTTGCCGGGGATCGGGAAAAACTGTTTTTT. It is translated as CASSFAGDREKLFF.

This CDR3 is CASSPLPGSLSYEQYF. Here the CDR3 DNA reads TGTGCCAGCTCACCCCTCCCGGGATCGCTGTCCTACGAGCAGTACTTC. The rearrangement links TRBV18 to TRBJ2-7; tentative D call: TRBD2 (5 bases). Germline-derived CDR1 and CDR2 are KGHSH and LQKENI. CDR3 size: 16 residues. Trimming shortened V by 3 bases and J by 1 base, and 16 bases separated the two germline ends.

The CDR3 spells CSVVEGISSYGYTF. DNA of the CDR3: TGCAGCGTTGTCGAGGGTATTTCATCCTATGGCTACACCTTC. V gene TRBV29-1 combines with J gene TRBJ1-2, with D hard to call. V lost 4 bases, J lost 4 bases, and 16 bases lay in between. CDR3 length equals 14 residues. Germline V gives CDR1 SQVTM, CDR2 ANQGSEA.

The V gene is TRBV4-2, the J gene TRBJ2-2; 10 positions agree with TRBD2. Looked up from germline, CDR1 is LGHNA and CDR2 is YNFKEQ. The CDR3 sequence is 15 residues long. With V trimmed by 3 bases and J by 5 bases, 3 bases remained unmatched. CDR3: CASSHRGLATGELFF. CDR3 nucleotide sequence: TGTGCCAGCAGCCATCGGGGACTAGCGACCGGGGAGCTGTTTTTT.

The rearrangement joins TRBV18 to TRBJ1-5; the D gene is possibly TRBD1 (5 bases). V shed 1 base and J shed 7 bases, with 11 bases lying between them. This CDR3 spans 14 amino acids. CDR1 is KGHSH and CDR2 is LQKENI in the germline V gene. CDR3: CASSPQGAQQPQHF. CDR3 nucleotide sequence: TGTGCCAGCTCACCACAAGGGGCACAACAGCCCCAGCATTTT.

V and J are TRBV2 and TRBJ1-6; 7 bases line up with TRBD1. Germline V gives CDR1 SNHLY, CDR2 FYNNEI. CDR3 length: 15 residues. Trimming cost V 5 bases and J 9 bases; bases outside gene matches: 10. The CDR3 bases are TGTGCCAGCAGTCCGAGACAGGGTATAGGTTCACCCCTCCACTTT. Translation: CASSPRQGIGSPLHF.

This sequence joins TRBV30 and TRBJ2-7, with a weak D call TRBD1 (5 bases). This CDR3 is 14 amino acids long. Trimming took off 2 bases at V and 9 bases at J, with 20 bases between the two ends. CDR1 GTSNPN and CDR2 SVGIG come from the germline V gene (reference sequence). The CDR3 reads CAWSLQGVSYWQYF. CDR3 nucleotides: TGTGCCTGGAGTTTGCAGGGCGTATCGTATTGGCAGTACTTC.

The CDR3 here is CASSLDPGVGQPQHF. The CDR3, as DNA: TGCGCCAGCAGCTTGGATCCGGGGGTGGGCCAGCCCCAGCATTTT. The genes are TRBV5-1 and TRBJ1-5; possible D gene TRBD1, 5 bases. The V end was cut by 0 bases, the J end by 7 bases, with 14 bases between. The germline CDR1 and CDR2 sequences are SGHRS and YFSETQ. The CDR3 extends over 15 amino acids.

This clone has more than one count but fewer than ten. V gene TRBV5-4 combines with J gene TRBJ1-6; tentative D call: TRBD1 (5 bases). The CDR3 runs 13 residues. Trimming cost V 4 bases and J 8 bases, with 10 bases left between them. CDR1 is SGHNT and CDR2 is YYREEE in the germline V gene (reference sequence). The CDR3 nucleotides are TGTGCCAGCAGCACCCGGGGCCATTCACCCCTCCACTTT. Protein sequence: CASSTRGHSPLHF.

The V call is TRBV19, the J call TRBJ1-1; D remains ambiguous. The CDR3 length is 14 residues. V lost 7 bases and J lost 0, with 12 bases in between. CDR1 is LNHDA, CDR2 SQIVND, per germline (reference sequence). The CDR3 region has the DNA TGTGCCAGTAAGTACGCGGCATTGAACACTGAAGCTTTCTTT. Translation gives CASKYAALNTEAFF. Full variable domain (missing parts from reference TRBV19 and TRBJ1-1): DGGITQSPKYLFRKEGQNVTLSCEQNLNHDAMYWYRQDPGQGLRLIYYSQIVNDFQKGDIAEGYSVSREKKESFPLTVTSAQKNPTAFYLCASKYAALNTEAFFGQGTRLTVV.